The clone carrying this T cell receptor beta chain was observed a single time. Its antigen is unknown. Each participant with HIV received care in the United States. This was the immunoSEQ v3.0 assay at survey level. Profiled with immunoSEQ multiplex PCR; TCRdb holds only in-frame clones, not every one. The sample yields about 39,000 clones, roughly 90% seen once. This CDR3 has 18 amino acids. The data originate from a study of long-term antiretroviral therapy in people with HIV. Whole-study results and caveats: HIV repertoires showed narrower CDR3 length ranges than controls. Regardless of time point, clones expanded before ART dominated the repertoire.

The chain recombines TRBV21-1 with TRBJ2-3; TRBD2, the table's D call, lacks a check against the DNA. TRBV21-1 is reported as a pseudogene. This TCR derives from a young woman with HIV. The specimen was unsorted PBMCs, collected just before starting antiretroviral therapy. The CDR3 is CASSKEREGEGSTDTQYF. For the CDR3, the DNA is TGTGCCAGCAGCAAAGAGCGGGAGGGCGAGGGGAGCACAGATACGCAGTATTTT.